This is a list of T cell receptor beta chains from one sample in a study of shared clonotypes between healthy human individuals. The repertoire was sequenced with immunoSEQ multiplex PCR; TCRdb's copy has only in-frame clones and lacks some. The table has fewer than 550,000 clones, over 60% seen once. The sample comprised PBMCs. The receptors here all came from a woman aged 40-49 years in good health. Some clones in this sample may be carry-over from other donors' samples. CDR3s include the opening cysteine and the closing phenylalanine or tryptophan. A D gene is named only where the DNA matches it firmly. Some rows have no size entry. The others give once, few or many, or a class for an expanded clone.

TRBJ2-7 | TRBV6-5 | 16 | TRBD1 | once | TGTGCTAGCAGTTCCGGGACAGGGGGCTTTTCCTACGAGCAGTACTTC | CASSSGTGGFSYEQYF
TRBJ2-7 | TRBV10-3 | 14 | TRBD2 | - | TGTGCCATCAGTGGAACTAGCGGGACCTACGAGCAGTACTTC | CAISGTSGTYEQYF
TRBJ1-2 | TRBV6-1 | 13 | TRBD1 | - | TGTGCCAGCAGTGCGACAGGGACCTATGGCTACACCTTC | CASSATGTYGYTF
TRBJ1-5 | TRBV6-5 | 13 | - | - | TGTGCCAGCAGTTACCGGACCAATCAGCCCCAGCATTTT | CASSYRTNQPQHF
TRBJ1-5 | TRBV5-1 | 14 | - | - | TGCGCCAGCAGCTTGACAGGGATGGATCAGCCCCAGCATTTT | CASSLTGMDQPQHF
TRBJ1-1 | TRBV5-1 | 15 | - | - | TGCGCCAGCAGCTATTCGGGTCGCGGGAACACTGAAGCTTTCTTT | CASSYSGRGNTEAFF
TRBJ2-3 | TRBV4-3 | 16 | TRBD1 | few | TGCGCCAGCAGTCGCACGGCGGGACAGGGTGCAGATACGCAGTATTTT | CASSRTAGQGADTQYF
TRBJ1-5 | TRBV4-1 | 14 | - | - | TGCGCCAGCAGCCAATACATCGGCAATCAGCCCCAGCATTTT | CASSQYIGNQPQHF
TRBJ1-2 | TRBV30 | 15 | - | - | TGTGCCTGGTATTCTCCCTCTTACATTAACTATGGCTACACCTTC | CAWYSPSYINYGYTF
TRBJ2-3 | TRBV6-6 | 15 | TRBD2 | - | TGTGCCAGCAGGGGGACTAGCGTACACACAGATACGCAGTATTTT | CASRGTSVHTDTQYF
TRBJ2-3 | TRBV30 | 15 | TRBD2 | - | TGTGCCTGGAGTTCCAGACTAGCGGGATCAGATACGCAGTATTTT | CAWSSRLAGSDTQYF
TRBJ1-3 | TRBV2 | 15 | - | - | TGTGCCAGCAGGGAGGACACCTTCTCTGGAAACACCATATATTTT | CASREDTFSGNTIYF
TRBJ1-2 | TRBV23-1 | 13 | TRBD1 | - | TGCGCCAGCAGTCAGAGGACAGGGGATGGCTACACCTTC | CASSQRTGDGYTF
TRBJ1-2 | TRBV2 | 15 | - | - | TGTGCCAGCAGTCAAACCAGGGAGCCCAACTATGGCTACACCTTC | CASSQTREPNYGYTF
TRBJ1-1 | TRBV5-5 | 14 | - | - | TGTGCCAGCAGCTTCTCTACGGGGAACACTGAAGCTTTCTTT | CASSFSTGNTEAFF
TRBJ2-4 | TRBV19 | 17 | TRBD2 | once | TGTGCCAGTAGTTCTCGTGCTAGCGGGAGCACCCAAAACATTCAGTACTTC | CASSSRASGSTQNIQYF
TRBJ2-4 | TRBV10-3 | 15 | TRBD1 | - | TGTGCCATCAGTGAAGGGACAGTAGCCAAAAACATTCAGTACTTC | CAISEGTVAKNIQYF
TRBJ1-2 | TRBV9 | 17 | - | - | TGTGCCAGCAGCGGGGGATCAACTTCCCCTTTGGGGTATGGCTACACCTTC | CASSGGSTSPLGYGYTF
TRBJ2-5 | TRBV28 | 13 | - | - | TGTGCCAGCAGTCGTGGACCTTCGGAGACCCAGTACTTC | CASSRGPSETQYF
TRBJ2-1 | TRBV28 | 19 | TRBD2 | - | TGTGCCAGCAGTGGGGGGGACACTAGCGGGACGTTTTCCTACAATGAGCAGTTCTTC | CASSGGDTSGTFSYNEQFF
TRBJ2-5 | TRBV5-1 | 15 | TRBD2 | - | TGCGCCAGCAGCCTGGAGGACGGGGGGGTTGAGACCCAGTACTTC | CASSLEDGGVETQYF
TRBJ2-3 | TRBV5-1 | 13 | - | - | TGCGCCAGCAGCCCTGGAGGCACAGATACGCAGTATTTT | CASSPGGTDTQYF
TRBJ1-3 | TRBV27 | 14 | TRBD1 | few | TGTGCCAGCAGTCCCCGGGACAGGGTAAACACCATATATTTT | CASSPRDRVNTIYF
TRBJ1-2 | TRBV30 | 14 | TRBD1 | - | TGTGCCTGGAGTGTATATACAGGGGGGGAGGGCTACACCTTC | CAWSVYTGGEGYTF
TRBJ2-1 | TRBV6-4 | 14 | TRBD2 | - | TGTGCCAGCAGTGACTCTCCGGACTGGGGGGGGCAGTTCTTC | CASSDSPDWGGQFF
TRBJ2-1 | TRBV4-1 | 13 | - | - | TGCGCCAGCAGCCAATCCGACTCTCACCCCCGGTTCTTC | CASSQSDSHPRFF
TRBJ2-7 | TRBV7-2 | 14 | TRBD2 | - | TGTGCCAGCAGCTCACTAGCGGGAGCTGGAGAGCAGTACTTC | CASSSLAGAGEQYF
TRBJ1-1 | TRBV7-2 | 15 | TRBD1 | - | TGTGCCAGCAGCTTAGCGACAGGGAGTAGTTCCGAAGCTTTCTTT | CASSLATGSSSEAFF
TRBJ2-7 | TRBV27 | 16 | - | - | TGTGCCAGCAGTTTATCGCTTGAAACCGCACCCTACGAGCAGTACTTC | CASSLSLETAPYEQYF
TRBJ2-2 | TRBV7-9 | 17 | TRBD2 | - | TGTGCCAGCAGCCCCGGGACTAGCGGATTGAACACCGGGGAGCTGTTTTTT | CASSPGTSGLNTGELFF
TRBJ2-5 | TRBV28 | 14 | - | - | TGTGCCAGCAGTTTCGGGAGCCAATGGGGGGCCCAGTACTTC | CASSFGSQWGAQYF
TRBJ2-7 | TRBV11-2 | 15 | TRBD2 | - | TGTGCCAGCAGCGACCCCGGGAGGGGAGTAGGCGAGCAGTACTTC | CASSDPGRGVGEQYF